The present TCR beta chain was sequenced within a study of OX40 agonist ivuxolimab in advanced cancers. On this clone: Antigen: not known.

Generated by immunoSEQ multiplex PCR, the TCRdb table keeps only in-frame clones and is missing some. Of more than 80,000 clones in the sample, 90% to 95% were seen once. General study findings and limits: At doses 0.1 to 3.0 mg/kg, CD4+ and CD8+ clones expanded. There were also nonresponders showing low normalized T-cell clonal expansion.

Blood sampling was done at baseline, cycle 4 day 1, and cycle 7 day 1. Germline CDR1 WSHSY, CDR2 SAAADI. The CDR3 sequence is 15 residues long. Trimming pared 8 bases from V and 3 bases from J, leaving 17 bases between. The rearrangement links TRBV10-2 to TRBJ2-1; D tentatively fits TRBD1 or TRBD2 (6 bases each). This TCR derives from an adult with an advanced solid tumor such as melanoma, head and neck, liver or kidney cancer. Source: CD4+ or CD8+ T cells sorted from blood, taken in a trial of the OX40 agonist ivuxolimab. The CDR3 is CASHSGATLYNEQFF. DNA for the CDR3: TGCGCCAGCCATTCGGGGGCGACCCTCTACAATGAGCAGTTCTTC.